This T cell receptor beta chain came from a study of regulatory T cells in long-lasting Graves disease. This clonotype was counted only a few times. A much more abundant neighbour one base away suggests this may be a read error. The CDR3 spans 16 residues. Germline V gene sequence: CDR1 DFQATT, CDR2 SNEGSKA (reference sequence). The V and J ends lost 3 bases and 8 bases, in that order; junction bases with no gene match: 15. Time point: newly diagnosed GD, antithyroid drugs for less than 3 months. PBMC-derived RNA was used for the TCR library. Xi'an, China, was home to the endocrinology department that provided patients. Assembly of TCR beta libraries relied on iRepertoire HTBI primers together with Arm-PCR of CDR3 regions. Via MiXCR, TCRdb re-called the multiplex PCR reads, giving one row per CDR3 protein. The sample contains some 370,000 distinct CDR3 sequences, about an eighth of which appear only once.

This sample also appeared in a second study, on T cells in Graves' hyperthyroidism and ophthalmopathy. That investigation notes: Exclusion criteria comprised uncontrolled infection, other autoimmune disease, pregnancy or lactation. Initially, a first-round RT-PCR of the TCR CDR3 employed the HTBI primer set.

The material sequenced was peripheral blood mononuclear cells (PBMCs), taken at new diagnosis, from a patient treated with antithyroid drugs. This TCR was sampled from a woman under 30 with Graves disease. The chain joins TRBV20-1 to TRBJ2-3; TRBD2 matches 9 bases. This CDR3 is CSASRALAGSLGTQYF. The CDR3 coding sequence is TGCAGTGCTAGCAGAGCACTAGCGGGTAGTCTTGGTACGCAGTATTTT.